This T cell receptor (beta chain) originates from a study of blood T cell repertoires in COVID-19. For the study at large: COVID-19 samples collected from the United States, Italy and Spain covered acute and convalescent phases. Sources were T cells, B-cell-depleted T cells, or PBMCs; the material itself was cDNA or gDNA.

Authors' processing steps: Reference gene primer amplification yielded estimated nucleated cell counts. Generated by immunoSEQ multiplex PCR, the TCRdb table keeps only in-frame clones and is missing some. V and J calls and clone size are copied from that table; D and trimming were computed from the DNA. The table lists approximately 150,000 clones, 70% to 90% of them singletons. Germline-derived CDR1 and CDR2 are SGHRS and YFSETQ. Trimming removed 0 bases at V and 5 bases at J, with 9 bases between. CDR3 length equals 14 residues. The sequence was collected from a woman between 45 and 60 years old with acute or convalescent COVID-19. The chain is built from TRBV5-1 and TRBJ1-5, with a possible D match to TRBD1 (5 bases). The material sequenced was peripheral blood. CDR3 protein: CASSLVGGDQPQHF. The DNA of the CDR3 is TGCGCCAGCAGCTTGGTCGGGGGGGATCAGCCCCAGCATTTT.